The 3 T cell receptor beta chains given below trace back to one sample, sequenced in a study of identical twins' blood T cells. In TCRdb, the 5' RACE reads were re-called with MiXCR into one record per CDR3 protein. The table includes a few hundred thousand distinct CDR3 sequences, roughly 31% detected once. Material for sequencing was PBMCs. The origin of the receptors is a woman aged 18 to 50 in good health.

Of note for this clonotype: The CDR3 does not end in the conserved phenylalanine or tryptophan, so this is likely a read error. The V gene is TRBV2, the J gene TRBJ1-5; unclear D gene. Trimming stripped 3 bases from V and 7 bases from J, with 13 bases between. There are 14 residues in the CDR3. Germline V gene data show CDR1 as SNHLY and CDR2 as FYNNEI. The CDR3 DNA reads as TGTGCCAGCAGTGAGAGCCAGGCGGGGCAGCCCCAGCATTAT. It codes for CASSESQAGQPQHY.

V is TRBV19 and J is TRBJ1-3, with 8 bases that match TRBD1. CDR3 length equals 17 residues. The germline CDR1 and CDR2 sequences are LNHDA and SQIVND (reference sequence). The V gene end was trimmed by 5 bases and the J gene end by 0 bases; junction bases not matched to a gene: 9. The CDR3 reads CASSRTGQRSSGNTIYF. DNA of the CDR3: TGTGCCAGTAGTCGGACAGGGCAGAGGAGCTCTGGAAACACCATATATTTT.

The chain couples TRBV20-1 to TRBJ1-5; D is perhaps TRBD1 (5 bases). Trimming removed 2 bases at V and 5 bases at J, with 19 bases between. CDR1 and CDR2 (germline): DFQATT, SNEGSKA (reference sequence). The CDR3 is 16 residues long. The DNA of the CDR3 is TGCAGTGCTAGAAGTGCGGGACGGGGGGACTATCAGCCCCAGCATTTT. Translation gives CSARSAGRGDYQPQHF.